This T cell receptor (beta chain) emerged from a study of blood T cell repertoires in COVID-19. In the study overall: Acute and convalescent COVID-19 specimens originated in the United States, Italy and Spain. T cells, B-cell-depleted T cells, or PBMCs provided the cDNA or gDNA that served as material.

From germline, CDR1 is LNHDA and CDR2 SQIVND (reference sequence). The trim removed 4 bases at V and 2 bases at J, leaving 10 bases unmatched. CDR3 size: 17 residues. Repertoires were generated with immunoSEQ multiplex PCR, while TCRdb's copy carries only in-frame clones and drops some. The sample lists some 42,000 clones, approximately 85% occurring once. The rearrangement uses TRBV19 and TRBJ2-7; 11 nucleotides line up with TRBD2. This clonotype was sampled from a human donor in a cohort sampled during active COVID-19. Material for sequencing was peripheral blood. The CDR3 region is CASSRVLAGGLTYEQYF. CDR3 bases: TGTGCCAGTAGTAGGGTTCTAGCGGGGGGCCTTACCTACGAGCAGTACTTC.